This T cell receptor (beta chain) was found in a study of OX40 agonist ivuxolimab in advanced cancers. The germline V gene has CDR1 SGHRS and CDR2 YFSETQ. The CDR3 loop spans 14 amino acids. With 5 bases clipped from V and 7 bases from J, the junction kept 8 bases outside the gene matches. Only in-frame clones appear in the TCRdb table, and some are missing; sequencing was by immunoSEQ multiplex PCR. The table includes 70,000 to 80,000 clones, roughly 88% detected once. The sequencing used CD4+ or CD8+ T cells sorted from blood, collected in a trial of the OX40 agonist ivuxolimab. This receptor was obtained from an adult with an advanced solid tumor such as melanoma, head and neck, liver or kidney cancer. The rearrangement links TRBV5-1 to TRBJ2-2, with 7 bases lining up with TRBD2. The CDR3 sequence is CASSPGGTDGELFF. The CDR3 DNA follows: TGCGCCAGCAGTCCCGGGGGGACGGACGGGGAGCTGTTTTTT.